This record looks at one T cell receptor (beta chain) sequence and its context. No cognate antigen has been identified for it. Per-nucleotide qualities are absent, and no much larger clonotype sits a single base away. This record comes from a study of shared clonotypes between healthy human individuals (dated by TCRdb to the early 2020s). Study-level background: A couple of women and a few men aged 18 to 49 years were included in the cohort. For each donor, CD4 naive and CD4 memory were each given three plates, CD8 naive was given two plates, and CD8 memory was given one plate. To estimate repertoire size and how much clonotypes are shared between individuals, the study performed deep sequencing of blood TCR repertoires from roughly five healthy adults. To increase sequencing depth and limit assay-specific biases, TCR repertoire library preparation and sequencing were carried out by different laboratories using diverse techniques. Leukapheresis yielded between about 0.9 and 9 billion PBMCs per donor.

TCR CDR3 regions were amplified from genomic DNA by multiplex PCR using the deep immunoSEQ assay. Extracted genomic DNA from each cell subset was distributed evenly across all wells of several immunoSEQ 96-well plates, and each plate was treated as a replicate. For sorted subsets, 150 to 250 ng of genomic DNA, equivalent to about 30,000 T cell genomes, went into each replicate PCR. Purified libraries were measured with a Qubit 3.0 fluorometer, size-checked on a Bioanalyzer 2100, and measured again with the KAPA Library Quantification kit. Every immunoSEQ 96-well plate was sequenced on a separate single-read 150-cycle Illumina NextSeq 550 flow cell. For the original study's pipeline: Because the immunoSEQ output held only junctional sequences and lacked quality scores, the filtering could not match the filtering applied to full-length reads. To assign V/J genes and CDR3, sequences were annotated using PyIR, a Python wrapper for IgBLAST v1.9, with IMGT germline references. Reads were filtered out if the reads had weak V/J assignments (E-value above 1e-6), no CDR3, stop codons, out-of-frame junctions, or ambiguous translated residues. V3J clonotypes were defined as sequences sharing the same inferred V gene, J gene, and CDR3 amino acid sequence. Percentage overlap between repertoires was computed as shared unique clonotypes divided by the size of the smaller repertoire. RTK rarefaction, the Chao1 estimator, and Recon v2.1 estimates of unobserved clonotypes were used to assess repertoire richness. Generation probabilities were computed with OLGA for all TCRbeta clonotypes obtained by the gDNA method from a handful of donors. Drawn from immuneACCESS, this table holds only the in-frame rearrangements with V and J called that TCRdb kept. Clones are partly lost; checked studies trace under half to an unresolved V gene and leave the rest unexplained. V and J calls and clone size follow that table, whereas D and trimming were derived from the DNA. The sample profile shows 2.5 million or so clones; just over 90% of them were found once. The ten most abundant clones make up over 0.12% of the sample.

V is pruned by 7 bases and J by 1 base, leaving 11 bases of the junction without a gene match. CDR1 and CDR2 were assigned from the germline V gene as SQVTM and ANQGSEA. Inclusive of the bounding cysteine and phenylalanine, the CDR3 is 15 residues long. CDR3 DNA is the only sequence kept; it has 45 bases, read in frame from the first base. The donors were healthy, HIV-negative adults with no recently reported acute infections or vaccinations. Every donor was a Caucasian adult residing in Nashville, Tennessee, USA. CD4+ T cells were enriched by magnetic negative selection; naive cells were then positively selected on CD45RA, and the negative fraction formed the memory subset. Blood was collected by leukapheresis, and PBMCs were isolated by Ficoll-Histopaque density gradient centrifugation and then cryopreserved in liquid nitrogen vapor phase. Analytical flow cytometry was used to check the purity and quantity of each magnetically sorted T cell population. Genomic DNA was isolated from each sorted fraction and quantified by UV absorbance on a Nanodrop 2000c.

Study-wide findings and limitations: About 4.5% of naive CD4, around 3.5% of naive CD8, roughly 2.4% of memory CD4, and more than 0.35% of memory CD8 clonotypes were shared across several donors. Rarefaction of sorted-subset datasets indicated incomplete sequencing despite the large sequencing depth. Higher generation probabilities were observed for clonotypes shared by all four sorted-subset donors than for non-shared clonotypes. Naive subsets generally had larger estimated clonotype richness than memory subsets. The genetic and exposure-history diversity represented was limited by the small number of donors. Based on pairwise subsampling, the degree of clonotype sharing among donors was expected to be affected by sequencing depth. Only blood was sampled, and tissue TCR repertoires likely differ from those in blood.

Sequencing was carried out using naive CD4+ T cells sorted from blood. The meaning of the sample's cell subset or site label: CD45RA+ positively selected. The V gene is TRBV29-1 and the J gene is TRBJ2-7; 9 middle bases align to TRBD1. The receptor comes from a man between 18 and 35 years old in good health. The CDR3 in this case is CSASLPGQGSYEQYF. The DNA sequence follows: TGCAGCGCCTCACTTCCGGGACAGGGTTCCTACGAGCAGTACTTC.